This T cell receptor (beta chain) was documented in a study of chemoradiotherapy in HPV16-positive cancers. Overall study: Candidate HPV-specific T-cell clones and common TCR motifs came from functional assays in a couple of HPV16-positive patients.

This CDR3 has 13 amino acids. CDR1 and CDR2 (germline): SGHRS, YFSETQ. The V and J ends lost 0 bases and 0 bases respectively, with 3 bases between them. This clone was observed once. Its antigen remains unidentified. Here immunoSEQ multiplex PCR was the method, and the copy in TCRdb shows in-frame clones only, minus some. The sample comprises 15,000 to 20,000 clones, just under 90% of which are singletons, and about 2.4% rests with the top ten. Study-level findings and limits: Functional assays defining HPV-specific T cells used only a couple of HPV16-positive patients. In HPV16-positive patients, HPV-responsive T-cell expansion tracked better recurrence-free survival.

The TCR comes from a human donor with HPV-associated anogenital cancer. This chain joins TRBV5-1 and TRBJ2-5; D is ambiguous. The sample consisted of blood, taken from a patient who underwent chemoradiotherapy. The CDR3 protein is CASSLGYQETQYF. CDR3 nucleotides: TGCGCCAGCAGCTTGGGGTACCAAGAGACCCAGTACTTC. Full variable domain (outside the CDR3, taken from reference TRBV5-1 and TRBJ2-5): KAGVTQTPRYLIKTRGQQVTLSCSPISGHRSVSWYQQTPGQGLQFLFEYFSETQRNKGNFPGRFSGRQFSNSRSEMNVSTLELGDSALYLCASSLGYQETQYFGPGTRLLVL.